Listed below are T cell receptor beta chains from one sample, sequenced in a study of blood T cell repertoires in COVID-19. Profiling relied on immunoSEQ multiplex PCR, and the TCRdb table lists in-frame clones only, not all of them. The sample lists roughly 250,000 clones, 70% to 90% occurring once. The sample consisted of PBMCs or T cells enriched from blood (not recorded which). Receptors were obtained from a woman in her forties with acute COVID-19. The CDR3 runs from the conserved cysteine through the conserved F or W. A D gene is named only where the DNA matches it firmly. Expanded clones are given a class, and other clones once, few, many or no size at all.

>-|TRBJ1-3|TRBD1|TRBV30|17
TGTGCCTGGAGTGTACTAAGGACAGGAATTGGTTCGGACACCATATATTTT
CAWSVLRTGIGSDTIYF
>-|TRBJ2-1|-|TRBV30|11
TGTGCCTGGTTTATCTACAATGAGCAGTTCTTC
CAWFIYNEQFF
>-|TRBJ2-7|TRBD2|TRBV19|17
TGTGCCAGTAGTACAGCCCGACTAGCGGGATTCTCCTACGAGCAGTACTTC
CASSTARLAGFSYEQYF
>-|TRBJ1-2|-|TRBV21-1|16
TGTGCCACCGCACCCCGGGACACCGGGGATAATGATGGCTACACCTTC
CATAPRDTGDNDGYTF
>-|TRBJ1-1|-|TRBV7-9|12
TGTGCCAGCAGCCAGGCTAACACTGAAGCTTTCTTT
CASSQANTEAFF
>-|TRBJ2-7|TRBD2|TRBV6-5|14
TGTGCCAGCACTAGCGGGCCAGGGCCCTACGAGCAGTACTTC
CASTSGPGPYEQYF
>-|TRBJ1-2|-|TRBV28|16
TGTGCCAGCAGTTTAACCCCGCTGACATCTAACTATGGCTACACCTTC
CASSLTPLTSNYGYTF
>-|TRBJ2-4|-|TRBV7-9|15
TGTGCCAGCAGCTTCAACACGAGGGCCAAAAACATTCAGTACTTC
CASSFNTRAKNIQYF
>-|TRBJ1-1|-|TRBV15|13
TGTGCCACCAGCAGAGCTTCTTTAACTGAAGCTTTCTTT
CATSRASLTEAFF
>-|TRBJ1-2|-|TRBV29-1|13
TGCAGCGCCTCCGCGGGGGGTCCGAGGTTCTACACCTTC
CSASAGGPRFYTF
>few|TRBJ1-4|-|TRBV6-5|14
TGTGCCAGCATCTCAGATGCAACTAATGAAAAACTGTTTTTT
CASISDATNEKLFF
>-|TRBJ2-3|TRBD1|TRBV5-1|13
TGCGCCAGCAGCGTAACAGGGGGTGATACGCAGTATTTT
CASSVTGGDTQYF
>few|TRBJ2-7|-|TRBV20-1|11
TGCAGTGCTAGCGGCTCCTACGAGCAGTACTTC
CSASGSYEQYF
>-|TRBJ1-4|TRBD1|TRBV18|18
TGTGCCAGCTCCCTCTCAGGGGGTTCACCATCAACTAATGAAAAACTGTTTTTT
CASSLSGGSPSTNEKLFF
>-|TRBJ2-7|-|TRBV28|13
TGTGCCAGCAGTTCCGGACAGACCTACGAGCAGTACTTC
CASSSGQTYEQYF
>-|TRBJ2-1|-|TRBV18|13
TGTGCCAGCTCACCACAGGGTAGCGGAGAGCAGTTCTTC
CASSPQGSGEQFF
>few|TRBJ1-1|-|TRBV5-1|14
TGCGCCAGCAGCTTAGCGGGCGCGGACACTGAAGCTTTCTTT
CASSLAGADTEAFF
>-|TRBJ2-1|-|TRBV10-3|16
TGTGCCATCAAGGGGACTCGGGGGTTCTCCTACAATGAGCAGTTCTTC
CAIKGTRGFSYNEQFF
>-|TRBJ1-1|TRBD1|TRBV5-1|14
TGCGCCAGCAGTTTCGACAGGGGGTCGCTTGAAGCTTTCTTT
CASSFDRGSLEAFF
>few|TRBJ1-1|TRBD1|TRBV19|16
TGTGCCAGTAGTAGGATGCAGACACAGGGGGACACTGAAGCTTTCTTT
CASSRMQTQGDTEAFF
>-|TRBJ1-6|TRBD1|TRBV19|14
TGTGCCAGTAGTATTACAGGGGTTGATTCACCCCTCCACTTT
CASSITGVDSPLHF
>-|TRBJ2-2|TRBD1|TRBV24-1|14
TGTGCCACCAGTGAATGGGACAGCACCGGGGAGCTGTTTTTT
CATSEWDSTGELFF
>-|TRBJ1-4|-|TRBV11-2|15
TGTGCCAGCAGCTTAAACCAGGGGAACGGTGAAAAACTGTTTTTT
CASSLNQGNGEKLFF
>-|TRBJ2-7|-|TRBV6-5|15
TGTGCCAGCAGTTACCAACGGGACACCGCTTACGAGCAGTACTTC
CASSYQRDTAYEQYF
>-|TRBJ2-7|-|TRBV5-4|15
TGTGCCAGCAGCCCCCAACAGGGTTCGACCTACGAGCAGTACTTC
CASSPQQGSTYEQYF
>-|TRBJ1-2|-|TRBV4-1|14
TGCGCCAGCAGCCAAGCCTTGGCTGGCTATGGCTACACCTTC
CASSQALAGYGYTF
>-|TRBJ2-3|-|TRBV7-2|15
TGTGCCAGCAGCTTAAATAAGAGGGTGACAGATACGCAGTATTTT
CASSLNKRVTDTQYF
>-|TRBJ2-3|-|TRBV25-1|15
TGTGCCAGCAGTGAATTGAACGGGAACACAGATACGCAGTATTTT
CASSELNGNTDTQYF
>-|TRBJ1-2|-|TRBV2|14
TGTGCCAGCAGTGTCTTAACAGGGAACTATGGCTACACCTTC
CASSVLTGNYGYTF
>-|TRBJ1-5|TRBD1|TRBV10-2|15
TGCGCCAGCAGTACCGGGACAGGGGGAAATCAGCCCCAGCATTTT
CASSTGTGGNQPQHF
>-|TRBJ1-5|-|TRBV7-8|15
TGTGCCAGCAGCCCCATGGGGGGGGGCAATCAGCCCCAGCATTTT
CASSPMGGGNQPQHF
>-|TRBJ1-5|TRBD1|TRBV5-5|17
TGTGCCAGCAGCGGGGGGACAGGATCCTATTCCAATCAGCCCCAGCATTTT
CASSGGTGSYSNQPQHF
>once|TRBJ2-3|TRBD2|TRBV7-6|17
TGTGCCAGCAGCCAAGAATGGCTAGCGGGAGCCGCAGATACGCAGTATTTT
CASSQEWLAGAADTQYF
>-|TRBJ2-5|-|TRBV13|14
TGTGCCAGCAGCTTAACAGAGACCCAAGAGACCCAGTACTTC
CASSLTETQETQYF
>-|TRBJ1-1|-|TRBV7-9|12
TGTGCCAGCACCCCTACCCCCACTGAAGCTTTCTTT
CASTPTPTEAFF
>-|TRBJ1-4|-|TRBV5-1|15
TGCGCCAGCAGCTTGGAGTCAGCAACTAATGAAAAACTGTTTTTT
CASSLESATNEKLFF
>once|TRBJ2-1|-|TRBV7-9|13
TGTGCCAGCAGCTTTGACCCGCGGAATGAGCAGTTCTTC
CASSFDPRNEQFF
>-|TRBJ1-3|-|TRBV6-5|14
TGTGCCAGCAGTTATGAGCTCTCTGGAAACACCATATATTTT
CASSYELSGNTIYF
>-|TRBJ2-7|-|TRBV14|14
TGTGCCAGCAGCCAAGACGCATACAGGGACGAGCAGTACTTC
CASSQDAYRDEQYF
>-|TRBJ1-2|-|TRBV18|14
TGTGCCAGCTCACCAGACGGAGGGCTCGCGGGCTACACCTTC
CASSPDGGLAGYTF
>-|TRBJ2-2|-|TRBV5-1|15
TGCGCCAGCAGCCAGGGAAGGGTTCTGACCGGGGAGCTGTTTTTT
CASSQGRVLTGELFF
>-|TRBJ1-2|TRBD1|TRBV5-6|15
TGTGCCAGCAGCTTGCAGGGGGCCCTAAATTATGGCTACACCTTC
CASSLQGALNYGYTF
>-|TRBJ1-4|-|TRBV2|13
TGTGCCAGCAGTAAGGGGCCGAATGAAAAACTGTTTTTT
CASSKGPNEKLFF
>-|TRBJ2-5|-|TRBV6-1|15
TGTGCCAGCAGTGATGGGGGGTTTGGCGAAGAGACCCAGTACTTC
CASSDGGFGEETQYF
>-|TRBJ2-7|-|TRBV30|13
TGTGCCTGGAGAGACAGCTACTACGAGGAGCAGTACTTC
CAWRDSYYEEQYF
>-|TRBJ1-6|-|TRBV27|15
TGTGCCAGCAGTTTTATGACGGCCGGGAATTCACCCCTCCACTTT
CASSFMTAGNSPLHF
>-|TRBJ1-6|-|TRBV30|14
TGTGCCTGGAGGGGGCTACAGGCGACGCGACCCCTCCACTTT
CAWRGLQATRPLHF
>-|TRBJ2-3|-|TRBV27|13
TGTGCCAGCAGTCCTCAGGGTACAGATACGCAGTATTTT
CASSPQGTDTQYF
>-|TRBJ1-2|TRBD1|TRBV11-2|18
TGTGCCAGCAGCAGCCTCACCAAGAACAGGGGACGAAACTATGGCTACACCTTC
CASSSLTKNRGRNYGYTF
>-|TRBJ2-2|TRBD2|TRBV14|19
TGTGCCAGCAGCCTGGGACTAGCGGGAGGTTGGACTAACACCGGGGAGCTGTTTTTT
CASSLGLAGGWTNTGELFF
>-|TRBJ2-2|-|TRBV10-3|15
TGTGCCATCAGTGGTAGCGCCTCGAACACCGGGGAGCTGTTTTTT
CAISGSASNTGELFF
>-|TRBJ2-1|TRBD2|TRBV11-2|16
TGTGCCAGCAGCTTAGATCGCGGGAGTAAAGTCAATGAGCAGTTCTTC
CASSLDRGSKVNEQFF